This T cell receptor (beta chain) was profiled in a study of post-analysis software for immune sequencing data. Study in general: Courses of disease covered relapsing-remitting, secondary progressive and progressive-relapsing multiple sclerosis. Study results and limitations: With F measure, samples from one preparation batch clustered together strongly. There were five TRBV segments more frequent in patients than controls, and TRBV5-6, TRBV5-1 and TRBV20-1 were among them. Among multiple sclerosis patients, normalized Chao1 diversity was significantly below that of controls.

Details on this clonotype: Its antigen is as yet unknown.

The V end was cut by 4 bases, the J end by 4 bases, with 14 bases between. The CDR3 is made up of 14 amino acids. Per the germline V gene, CDR1 is SGHRS and CDR2 is YFSETQ. Unique molecular identifiers were carried by the TCR beta cDNA libraries. cDNA molecules numbering about 470,000 came from roughly 1.1 to 9.2 million T cells. TCRdb reprocessed the PCR reads via MiXCR and lists one record per CDR3 protein. The table has 800,000 to 950,000 distinct CDR3 sequences, approximately 53% seen once. The chain links TRBV5-1 to TRBJ2-5; D call uncertain. The sample consisted of blood. This clonotype originated in a girl between 5 and 17 years old with multiple sclerosis. CDR3 sequence: CASSPGATRETQYF. CDR3 DNA sequence: TGCGCCAGCAGCCCTGGAGCGACAAGAGAGACCCAGTACTTC.